This is a list of T cell receptor beta chains from one sample in a study of blood T cell repertoires in COVID-19. Only in-frame clones appear in the TCRdb table, and some are missing; sequencing was by immunoSEQ multiplex PCR. The sample yields under 250,000 clones, about nine tenths seen once. Sequencing was carried out using peripheral blood. The receptors here all came from a woman aged 55-70 years with acute or convalescent COVID-19. The CDR3 runs from the conserved cysteine through the conserved F or W. The D gene is left open where the match is weak. Clone size is not always given. Where it is, it says once, few, many or a class for expanded clones.

j_call clone_size d_call v_call cdr3_aa cdr3_nt
TRBJ1-2 . TRBD1 TRBV24-1 CATSDLPGQGYTF TGTGCCACCAGTGATTTGCCGGGACAGGGCTACACCTTC
TRBJ2-7 . TRBD2 TRBV28 CAIQTSGSSYEQYF TGTGCCATCCAGACTAGCGGAAGCTCCTACGAGCAGTACTTC
TRBJ1-2 . TRBD1 TRBV12-5 CASGFLGTVSNGDYGYTF TGTGCTAGTGGTTTCCTCGGGACAGTTTCAAATGGGGACTATGGCTACACCTTC
TRBJ2-1 . TRBD2 TRBV10-1 CASSERLAGALSYNEQFF TGCGCCAGCAGTGAGAGGCTAGCGGGGGCCCTCTCCTACAATGAGCAGTTCTTC
TRBJ1-1 . . TRBV6-2/TRBV6-3 CASSYSPGFRRSFF TGTGCCAGCAGTTACTCGCCCGGGTTCAGAAGGTCTTTCTTT
TRBJ1-1 many . TRBV19 CASTNPGGSNTEAFF TGTGCCAGTACCAACCCAGGCGGGTCGAACACTGAAGCTTTCTTT
TRBJ2-7 . TRBD1 TRBV19 CASSIDRDTHYEQYF TGTGCCAGTAGCATAGACAGGGACACACACTACGAGCAGTACTTC
TRBJ1-4 once TRBD1 TRBV5-1 CASSLAGQGGEKLFF TGCGCCAGCAGCTTGGCGGGACAGGGAGGGGAAAAACTGTTTTTT
TRBJ2-1 . . TRBV5-1 CASSLGAARSYEQFF TGCGCCAGCAGCTTGGGTGCCGCCCGGTCCTATGAGCAGTTCTTC
TRBJ1-1 . . TRBV16 CASSHNQGNTEAFF TGTGCCAGCAGCCACAACCAGGGAAACACTGAAGCTTTCTTT
TRBJ2-7 . TRBD1 TRBV19 CASRTGSSYEQYF TGTGCCAGCAGGACAGGGAGCTCCTACGAGCAGTACTTC
TRBJ2-5 . . TRBV2 CASSEGRGAKSQETQYF TGTGCCAGCAGTGAGGGTCGGGGGGCGAAGTCCCAAGAGACCCAGTACTTC
TRBJ1-3 . . TRBV10-3 CAISESAEFSGNTIYF TGTGCCATCAGTGAGTCGGCAGAATTCTCTGGAAACACCATATATTTT
TRBJ2-7 . TRBD1 TRBV4-1 CASSQEFGTGPYEQYF TGCGCCAGCAGCCAAGAGTTTGGGACAGGACCCTACGAGCAGTACTTC
TRBJ1-1 . . TRBV7-9 CASSLTGYGDTEAFF TGTGCCAGCAGCTTAACAGGTTATGGGGACACTGAAGCTTTCTTT
TRBJ1-1 . . TRBV5-6 CASSFGNTEAFF TGTGCCAGCAGCTTCGGGAACACTGAAGCTTTCTTT
TRBJ1-3 . . TRBV11-2 CASSFHRQISGNTIYF TGTGCCAGCAGCTTCCATAGACAAATCTCTGGAAACACCATATATTTT
TRBJ1-5 medium-sized . TRBV30 CAWGGNQPQHF TGTGCCTGGGGCGGTAATCAGCCCCAGCATTTT
TRBJ1-6 . TRBD1 TRBV6-5 CASTEYRGQSSPLHF TGTGCCAGCACCGAATACAGGGGGCAGAGTTCACCCCTCCACTTT
TRBJ1-2 . . TRBV11-2 CASSAGAYGYTF TGTGCCAGCAGCGCGGGGGCTTATGGCTACACCTTC
TRBJ2-3 . . TRBV7-8 CASSLVTSGATDTQYF TGTGCCAGCAGCTTAGTGACTAGTGGTGCCACAGATACGCAGTATTTT
TRBJ1-5 . . TRBV30 CAWSRGLDQPQHF TGTGCCTGGAGTCGAGGGTTGGATCAGCCCCAGCATTTT
TRBJ2-7 . TRBD1 TRBV4-3 CASSQYLTGGLSYEQYF TGCGCCAGCAGCCAATACCTGACAGGGGGCTTATCCTACGAGCAGTACTTC
TRBJ1-6 . . TRBV5-1 CASGRGSNNSPLHF TGCGCCAGCGGCCGGGGGTCAAATAATTCACCCCTCCACTTT
TRBJ1-2 once TRBD1 TRBV14 CASSLNLQGTGGYTF TGTGCCAGCAGCTTGAATTTACAGGGGACCGGAGGCTACACCTTC
TRBJ1-1 . . TRBV18 CASSRDGSTEAFF TGTGCCAGCTCACGAGACGGGAGTACTGAAGCTTTCTTT
TRBJ1-4 . . TRBV30 CAWSTGRTNEKLFF TGTGCCTGGAGCACCGGTCGAACTAATGAAAAACTGTTTTTT
TRBJ1-4 . . TRBV30 CAWSPGRGGGNEKLFF TGTGCCTGGAGTCCCGGGAGGGGTGGGGGTAATGAAAAACTGTTTTTT
TRBJ2-3 . . TRBV4-1 CASSPQGSSVTDTQYF TGCGCCAGCAGCCCCCAGGGCTCGTCGGTCACAGATACGCAGTATTTT
TRBJ2-2 . TRBD1 TRBV28 CASYAGQGITGELFF TGTGCCAGTTACGCGGGACAGGGGATCACCGGGGAGCTGTTTTTT